These 27 T cell receptor beta chains were sequenced from one sample in a study of CD8 T cells in ankylosing spondylitis. TCRdb re-called the 5' RACE reads through MiXCR, storing one row per CDR3 protein. The table lists hundreds of thousands of distinct CDR3 sequences, 8% to 9% of them singletons. The specimen was blood, either unsorted or a sorted T cell fraction (not recorded which). These receptors were obtained from a female donor with ankylosing spondylitis or in good health (not recorded which).

This clonotype was counted many times. This chain uses TRBV4-3 with TRBJ2-1; 10 bases line up with TRBD2. The V and J ends lost 0 bases and 7 bases, in that order; junction bases with no gene match: 9. This CDR3 comprises 17 residues. Germline CDR1 and CDR2: LGHNA and YSLEER. The CDR3 nucleotides are TGCGCCAGCAGCCAAGAAGCCCGAGCGGGAGGGTGGAATGAGCAGTTCTTC. Amino acid sequence: CASSQEARAGGWNEQFF.

This clonotype appeared many times. The chain employs TRBV5-1 and TRBJ2-3, with 8 positions matching TRBD2. CDR1 SGHRS and CDR2 YFSETQ come from the germline V gene. V lost 3 bases and J lost 0; bases outside the gene matches: 3. The length of the CDR3 is 15 residues. The CDR3 is CASSWSGGSTDTQYF. The CDR3 DNA follows: TGCGCCAGCAGCTGGAGCGGGGGCAGCACAGATACGCAGTATTTT.

This clonotype has a count of ten or more. The chain is built from TRBV5-1 and TRBJ1-4; no definite D call. The CDR3 sequence is 14 residues long. V dropped 2 bases and J dropped 5 bases, with 10 bases sitting between them. Germline CDR1 SGHRS, CDR2 YFSETQ. The CDR3 protein is CASSFTSLNEKLFF. DNA of the CDR3: TGCGCCAGCAGCTTCACCTCCTTAAATGAAAAACTGTTTTTT.

This clonotype was recorded at least ten times. V gene TRBV7-2 combines with J gene TRBJ2-5; weak D call: TRBD2 (6 bases). The CDR3 length is 13 residues. Germline CDR1 is SGHTA and CDR2 is FQGNSA. V was pared by 5 bases and J by 4 bases, with 11 bases between. CDR3 nucleotide sequence: TGTGCCAGCAGCCCTAGCGTGGGAGAGACCCAGTACTTC. Translation gives CASSPSVGETQYF.

The rearrangement uses TRBV12-3 or TRBV12-4 and TRBJ2-2; no definite D call. There are 12 residues in the CDR3. V was trimmed by 7 bases and J by 7 bases, leaving 10 bases between them. CDR3 sequence reads: CASNPPGGELFF. The CDR3 nucleotides are TGTGCCAGCAACCCGCCGGGCGGGGAGCTGTTTTTT.

There are many counts of this clonotype. This sequence joins TRBV12-3 or TRBV12-4 and TRBJ1-1, with D unresolved. This CDR3 region has 13 residues. V lost 3 bases to trimming and J lost 1 base, with 6 bases between them. CDR3 coding DNA: TGTGCCAGCAGTTTTAGGGAGAACACTGAAGCTTTCTTT. Protein product: CASSFRENTEAFF.

The sample holds a few counts of this clonotype. Here the CDR3 DNA reads TGTGCCAGCAGCCCCGCATCTGGGGGTGGGACAGATACGCAGTATTTT. Translating gives CASSPASGGGTDTQYF. The chain combines TRBV7-9 with TRBJ2-3, with D perhaps given as TRBD1 or TRBD2 (5 bases each). Per the germline V gene, CDR1 is SEHNR and CDR2 is FQNEAQ (reference sequence). This CDR3 region has 16 residues. Deletions cut 5 bases from V and 3 bases from J, with 18 bases between.

This clonotype was counted many times. The chain carries TRBV5-4 and TRBJ2-3, with 13 bases lining up with TRBD2. Unmatched junction bases numbered 7, after V lost 3 bases and J lost 6 bases. From germline, CDR1 is SGHNT and CDR2 YYREEE (reference sequence). This CDR3 region has 16 residues. The CDR3 DNA reads as TGTGCCAGCAGCTCCCGGACTAGCGGGAGCTGGGATACGCAGTATTTT. Encoded protein: CASSSRTSGSWDTQYF.

This clonotype occurred many times. The CDR3 loop reads CASTTRGVDPGIEETQYF. In nucleotides, the CDR3 is TGTGCCAGCACGACCAGGGGTGTCGATCCGGGAATAGAAGAGACCCAGTACTTC. The chain is built from TRBV11-1 and TRBJ2-5, with D possibly matching TRBD1 (6 bases). The CDR3 runs to 18 residues. CDR1 and CDR2 (germline): SGHAT, FQDESV (reference sequence). The V gene lost 7 bases and the J gene lost 3 bases, with 27 bases spanning the gap.

The rearrangement joins TRBV24-1 to TRBJ2-3; D might be TRBD2 (6 bases). V lost 3 bases, J lost 6 bases, and 15 bases lay in between. This CDR3 region has 15 residues. Germline CDR1 is KGHDR and CDR2 is SFDVKD. The CDR3 DNA sequence: TGTGCCACCAGTGATGGGCTAGCCGCGGGGGATACGCAGTATTTT. This sequence encodes CATSDGLAAGDTQYF.

This clonotype was counted many times. The chain joins TRBV29-1 to TRBJ2-1; 7 bases line up with TRBD2. CDR3 size: 15 residues. The germline CDR1 and CDR2 sequences are SQVTM and ANQGSEA. V was pared by 0 bases and J by 2 bases, with 4 bases of the junction left unmatched. The CDR3 here is CSVEDTSETYNEQFF. The CDR3 region has the DNA TGCAGCGTTGAAGACACTAGCGAGACCTACAATGAGCAGTTCTTC.

This clonotype was counted at least ten times. The rearrangement links TRBV5-4 to TRBJ2-7, with 7 bases lining up with TRBD1. Germline V lookup: CDR1 SGHNT, CDR2 YYREEE (reference sequence). The V segment lost 4 bases and the J segment 6 bases; nucleotides outside the gene matches: 7. This CDR3 contains 13 residues. The CDR3 spells CASSIDRTGEQYF. CDR3 nucleotide sequence: TGTGCCAGCAGCATTGACCGGACAGGCGAGCAGTACTTC. The complete variable domain, with remaining parts taken from reference TRBV5-4 and TRBJ2-7, reads ETGVTQSPTHLIKTRGQQVTLRCSSQSGHNTVSWYQQALGQGPQFIFQYYREEENGRGNFPPRFSGLQFPNYSSELNVNALELDDSALYLCASSIDRTGEQYFGPGTRLTVT.

This clonotype was seen repeatedly, ten times or more. V is TRBV20-1 and J is TRBJ1-1; 9 nucleotides line up with TRBD1. Germline V gene sequence: CDR1 DFQATT, CDR2 SNEGSKA (reference sequence). The V gene end was trimmed by 4 bases and the J gene end by 11 bases; junction bases not matched to a gene: 11. The CDR3 covers 13 residues. CDR3 DNA sequence: TGCAGTGCTATCCCCGGGACAGGGTATGTGGCTTTCTTT. This translates into CSAIPGTGYVAFF.

This clonotype was detected many times. J is TRBJ2-1 and V is TRBV12-3 or TRBV12-4, with no clear D. The CDR3 loop spans 12 amino acids. With 6 bases removed from V and 8 bases from J, the gap between germline ends came to 11 bases. The CDR3, as DNA: TGTGCCAGCAGCCCTCGGACGGATGAGCAGTTCTTC. Encoded protein: CASSPRTDEQFF.

This clonotype was observed many times. CDR3 region: CASSPMRTVSSLKGYEQYF. Here the CDR3 DNA reads TGCGCCAGCAGCCCGATGCGAACTGTTAGCTCCCTAAAAGGCTACGAGCAGTACTTC. The rearrangement uses TRBV5-1 and TRBJ2-7; D is ambiguous. The CDR3 is made up of 19 amino acids. Trimming took off 4 bases at V and 3 bases at J, with 29 bases between the two ends. Germline assignment: CDR1 SGHRS and CDR2 YFSETQ.

This clonotype was recorded many times. This sequence joins TRBV12-3 or TRBV12-4 and TRBJ1-6; 11 nucleotides align to TRBD1. The CDR3 is 16 residues long. The ends lost 4 bases at V and 8 bases at J; junction bases unmatched: 7. The CDR3 nucleotides are TGTGCCAGCAGTTGGACAGGGGGCTTAGGTGATTCACCCCTCCACTTT. This encodes CASSWTGGLGDSPLHF.

This clonotype was observed many times. This chain uses TRBV20-1 with TRBJ2-2; 10 bases are shared with TRBD1. The CDR3 is 14 amino acids. The J segment lost 5 bases and the V segment lost 5 bases, leaving 5 bases of the junction unmatched. The germline CDR1 and CDR2 sequences are DFQATT and SNEGSKA (reference sequence). The CDR3 spells CSARTGGSTGELFF. CDR3 nucleotides: TGCAGTGCTCGGACAGGGGGGAGTACCGGGGAGCTGTTTTTT.

This clonotype has at least ten counts. J is TRBJ2-1 and V is TRBV5-8, with 14 nucleotides matching TRBD2. V shed 3 bases and J 10 bases; nucleotides not matched to a gene: 9. The CDR3 loop spans 16 amino acids. Germline lookup yields CDR1 SGHTS and CDR2 YDEGEE. CDR3 residues: CASSWETSGRAGEQFF. The CDR3 region has the DNA TGTGCCAGCAGCTGGGAGACTAGCGGGAGGGCCGGCGAGCAGTTCTTC.

The chain couples TRBV7-9 to TRBJ2-1; perhaps TRBD2 as D (5 bases). The V gene lost 5 bases and the J gene lost 6 bases, with 17 bases spanning the gap. Germline CDR1 is SEHNR and CDR2 is FQNEAQ (reference sequence). The CDR3 sequence is 15 residues long. The CDR3 DNA follows: TGTGCCAGCAGCCGCGGACTTCCTATAACCAATGAGCAGTTCTTC. Its translation is CASSRGLPITNEQFF.

A note on this clonotype: This may arise from a read error, as a much more abundant clone is one base away. The chain joins TRBV12-3 or TRBV12-4 to TRBJ1-6; 7 bases fit TRBD1. V gave up 6 bases and J gave up 10 bases; unmatched junction bases: 12. This CDR3 region has 15 residues. Written as DNA, the CDR3 is TGTGCCAGCAGCACCCCGGACAGGTCAGGGTCACCCCTCCACTTT. Amino acid sequence: CASSTPDRSGSPLHF.

The J gene is TRBJ1-5, the V gene TRBV28, with TRBD1 as a possible D gene (6 bases). The ends were cut back, 6 bases at V and 3 bases at J, with 12 bases in the middle. In germline, CDR1 is MDHEN, CDR2 SYDVKM. CDR3 length: 14 amino acids. The CDR3 reads CASRPTGINQPQHF. CDR3 DNA: TGTGCCAGCAGACCTACAGGGATCAATCAGCCCCAGCATTTT.

The chain joins TRBV12-3 or TRBV12-4 to TRBJ2-1; 14 positions agree with TRBD2. The J segment lost 9 bases and the V segment lost 11 bases, leaving 21 bases of the junction unmatched. The CDR3 covers 18 residues. The CDR3 sequence: CACCWGTGGLAGAGEQFF. The CDR3 region has the DNA TGTGCCTGCTGTTGGGGGACAGGGGGACTAGCGGGAGCAGGTGAGCAGTTCTTC.

This clonotype appeared many times. This chain connects TRBV20-1 to TRBJ2-7, with D possibly being TRBD1 (5 bases). This CDR3 spans 12 amino acids. V was shortened by 3 bases and J by 3 bases, with 9 bases between the two germline ends. CDR1 is DFQATT and CDR2 is SNEGSKA in the germline V gene (reference sequence). The CDR3 loop reads CSASGHFYEQYF. The CDR3 DNA reads as TGCAGTGCTAGCGGACACTTCTACGAGCAGTACTTC.

This clonotype was seen a few times. This chain connects TRBV7-9 to TRBJ2-3; a possible D gene is TRBD2 (6 bases). The CDR3 consists of 13 residues. Germline CDR1 and CDR2: SEHNR and FQNEAQ (reference sequence). V shed 5 bases and J shed 5 bases, with 11 bases lying between them. CDR3 in amino acids: CASSTGALDTQYF. The CDR3 nucleotides read TGTGCCAGCAGCACGGGAGCCCTAGATACGCAGTATTTT.

This clonotype was counted ten times or more. The chain joins TRBV10-2 to TRBJ2-5; 8 nucleotides agree with TRBD2. V shed 9 bases, J shed 5 bases, and the junction held 14 bases outside the gene matches. Per the germline V gene, CDR1 is WSHSY and CDR2 is SAAADI. The length of the CDR3 is 15 residues. The CDR3 spells CASSWGHGGGETQYF. The CDR3 DNA reads as TGCGCCAGTAGTTGGGGGCACGGCGGGGGGGAGACCCAGTACTTC.

This clonotype was found many times. The rearrangement uses TRBV9 and TRBJ2-5; D remains ambiguous. Germline V lookup: CDR1 SGDLS, CDR2 YYNGEE. V lost 3 bases to trimming and J lost 5 bases, with 11 bases between them. The CDR3 sequence is 13 residues long. CDR3 in amino acids: CASSGLYGETQYF. The CDR3 DNA reads as TGTGCCAGCAGCGGTTTGTATGGGGAGACCCAGTACTTC.

Ten or more counts support this clonotype. The V gene is TRBV5-5, the J gene TRBJ1-4; 7 bases line up with TRBD1. J lost 7 bases, V lost 4 bases, and 10 bases had no gene match. This CDR3 is 15 amino acids long. The germline V gene encodes CDR1 SGHKS and CDR2 YYEKEE (reference sequence). The CDR3 here is CASSRQRQGAEKLFF. CDR3 nucleotides: TGTGCCAGCAGCCGGCAGCGACAGGGAGCTGAAAAACTGTTTTTT.